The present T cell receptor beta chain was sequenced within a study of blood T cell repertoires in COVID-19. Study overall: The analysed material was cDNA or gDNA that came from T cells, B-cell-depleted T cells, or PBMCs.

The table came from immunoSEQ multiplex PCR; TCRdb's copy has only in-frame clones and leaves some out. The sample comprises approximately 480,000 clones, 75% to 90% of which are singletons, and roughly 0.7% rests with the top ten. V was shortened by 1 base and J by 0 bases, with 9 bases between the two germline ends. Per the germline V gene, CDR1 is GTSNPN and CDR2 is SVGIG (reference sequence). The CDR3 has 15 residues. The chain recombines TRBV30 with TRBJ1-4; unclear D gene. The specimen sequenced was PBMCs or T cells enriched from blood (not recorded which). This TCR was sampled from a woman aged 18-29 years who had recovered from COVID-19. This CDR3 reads CAWSAGIATNEKLFF. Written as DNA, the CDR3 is TGTGCCTGGAGTGCCGGGATTGCAACTAATGAAAAACTGTTTTTT.